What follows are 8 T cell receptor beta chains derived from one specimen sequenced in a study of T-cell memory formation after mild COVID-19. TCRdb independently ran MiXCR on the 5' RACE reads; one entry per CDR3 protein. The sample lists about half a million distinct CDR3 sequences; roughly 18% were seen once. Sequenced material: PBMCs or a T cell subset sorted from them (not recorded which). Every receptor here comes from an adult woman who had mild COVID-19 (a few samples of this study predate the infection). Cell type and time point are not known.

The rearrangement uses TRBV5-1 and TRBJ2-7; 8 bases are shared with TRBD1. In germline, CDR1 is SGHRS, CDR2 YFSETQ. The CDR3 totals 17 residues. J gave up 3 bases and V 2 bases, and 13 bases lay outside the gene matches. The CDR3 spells CASSLPLTGGDNYEQYF. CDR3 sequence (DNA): TGCGCCAGCAGCTTACCCTTAACAGGGGGTGATAACTACGAGCAGTACTTC.

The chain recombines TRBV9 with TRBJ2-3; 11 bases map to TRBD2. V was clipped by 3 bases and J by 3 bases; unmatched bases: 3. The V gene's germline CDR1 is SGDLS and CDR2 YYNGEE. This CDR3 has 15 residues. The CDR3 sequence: CASSATSGVTDTQYF. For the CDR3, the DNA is TGTGCCAGCAGCGCGACTAGCGGGGTTACAGATACGCAGTATTTT.

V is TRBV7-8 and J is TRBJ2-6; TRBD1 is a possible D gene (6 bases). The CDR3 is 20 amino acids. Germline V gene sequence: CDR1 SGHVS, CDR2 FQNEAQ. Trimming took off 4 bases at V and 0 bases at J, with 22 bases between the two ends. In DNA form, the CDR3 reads TGTGCCAGCAGCTATACCTCGGACAGCACCGTGCCCTCTGGGGCCAACGTCCTGACTTTC. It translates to CASSYTSDSTVPSGANVLTF.

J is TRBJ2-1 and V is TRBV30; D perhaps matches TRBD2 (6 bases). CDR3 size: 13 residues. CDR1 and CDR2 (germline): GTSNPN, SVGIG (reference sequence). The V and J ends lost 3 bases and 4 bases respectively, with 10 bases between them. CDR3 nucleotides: TGTGCCTGGAGGGAGGGCCCTTACAATGAGCAGTTCTTC. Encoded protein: CAWREGPYNEQFF. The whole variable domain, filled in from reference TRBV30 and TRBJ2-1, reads SQTIHQWPATLVQPVGSPLSLECTVEGTSNPNLYWYRQAAGRGLQLLFYSVGIGQISSEVPQNLSASRPQDRQFILSSKKLLLSDSGFYLCAWREGPYNEQFFGPGTRLTVL.

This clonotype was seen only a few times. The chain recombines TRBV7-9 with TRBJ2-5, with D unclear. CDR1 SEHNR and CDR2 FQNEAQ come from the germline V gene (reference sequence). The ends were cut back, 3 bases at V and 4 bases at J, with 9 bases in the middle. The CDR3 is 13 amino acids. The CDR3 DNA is TGTGCCAGCAGCTTGGATTCTCGAGAGACCCAGTACTTC. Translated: CASSLDSRETQYF.

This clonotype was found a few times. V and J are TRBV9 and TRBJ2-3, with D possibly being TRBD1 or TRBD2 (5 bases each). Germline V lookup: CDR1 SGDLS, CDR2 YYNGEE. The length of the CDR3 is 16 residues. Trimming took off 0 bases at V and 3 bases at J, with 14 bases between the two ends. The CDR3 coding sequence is TGTGCCAGCAGCGTAGCCCACGGGGCGTATACAGATACGCAGTATTTT. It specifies CASSVAHGAYTDTQYF.

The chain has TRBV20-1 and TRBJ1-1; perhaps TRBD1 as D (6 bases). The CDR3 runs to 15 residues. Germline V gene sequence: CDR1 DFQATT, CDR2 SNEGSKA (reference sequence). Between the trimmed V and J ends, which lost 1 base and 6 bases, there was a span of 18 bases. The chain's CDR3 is CSARAAGGAWAEAFF. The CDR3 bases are TGCAGTGCTAGAGCCGCGGGGGGCGCTTGGGCTGAAGCTTTCTTT.

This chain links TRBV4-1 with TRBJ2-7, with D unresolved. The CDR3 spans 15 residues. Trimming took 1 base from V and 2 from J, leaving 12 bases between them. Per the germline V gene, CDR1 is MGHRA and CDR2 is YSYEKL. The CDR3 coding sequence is TGCGCCAGCAGCCAAGGACCGGAGAGCACCTACGAGCAGTACTTC. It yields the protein CASSQGPESTYEQYF.